The 19 T cell receptor beta chains below were found in one sample sequenced in a study of T cell repertoires in cytomegalovirus infection. TCRdb ran MiXCR on the reads and lists one entry per CDR3 protein. The sample yields approximately 470,000 distinct CDR3 sequences, roughly 43% seen once. These TCRs are of unknown antigen specificity. The starting material was cultured PBMCs, obtained from culture after CMV antigen stimulation. Receptors were obtained from a human donor in good health (CMV status not recorded). Some clones in this sample may be carry-over from other donors' samples.

J is TRBJ2-7 and V is TRBV5-6, with 7 bases aligning to TRBD2. V trimming: 2 bases; J trimming: 1 base; junction bases outside the gene matches: 6. CDR3 size: 15 residues. CDR1 is SGHDT, CDR2 YYEEEE, per germline. Here the CDR3 reads CASSLAGRASYEQYF. In nucleotides, the CDR3 is TGTGCCAGCAGCTTAGCGGGGAGGGCGTCCTACGAGCAGTACTTC.

The V gene is TRBV7-2, the J gene TRBJ2-3; D assignment may be TRBD1 or TRBD2 (6 bases each). The germline V gene has CDR1 SGHTA and CDR2 FQGNSA. The CDR3 covers 15 residues. The V end lost 4 bases, the J end lost 0 bases, and 11 bases lay between the germline ends. The CDR3 nucleotides are TGTGCCAGCAGCTGGCCGGGGGCGAGCACAGATACGCAGTATTTT. It yields the protein CASSWPGASTDTQYF.

The chain recombines TRBV12-3 or TRBV12-4 with TRBJ2-7; D not resolved. V lost 1 base to trimming and J lost 6 bases, with 13 bases between them. There are 14 residues in the CDR3. CDR3 region: CASSLGTPIGEQYF. The CDR3 nucleotides read TGTGCCAGCAGTTTAGGGACCCCGATCGGCGAGCAGTACTTC.

The chain recombines TRBV11-2 with TRBJ2-2; TRBD2 agrees at 14 bases. The germline V gene encodes CDR1 SGHAT and CDR2 FQNNGV. The CDR3 runs 18 residues. The J segment lost 4 bases and the V segment lost 5 bases, leaving 9 bases of the junction unmatched. The CDR3 coding sequence is TGTGCCAGCAGCCGATTCGGGACTAGCGGGAGTACCACCGGGGAGCTGTTTTTT. Translation gives CASSRFGTSGSTTGELFF.

The sample holds a few counts of this clonotype. The chain links TRBV24-1 to TRBJ2-7; the match to TRBD1 covers 10 bases. The CDR3 covers 12 residues. V dropped 9 bases and J dropped 6; count of bases not matched to a gene: 4. Germline CDR1 KGHDR, CDR2 SFDVKD. This CDR3 reads CATRGTGVEQYF. The CDR3 region has the DNA TGTGCCACCCGAGGGACAGGGGTCGAGCAGTACTTC.

The J gene is TRBJ1-1, the V gene TRBV6-2 or TRBV6-3, with TRBD1 matching 8 bases. Germline V gives CDR1 MNHEY, CDR2 SVGEGT. Trimming took 5 bases from V and 4 from J; bases not matched to a gene: 6. The CDR3 has 14 residues. CDR3 sequence: CASSGDRGSTEAFF. The CDR3 DNA sequence: TGTGCCAGCAGTGGCGACAGGGGATCCACTGAAGCTTTCTTT.

This chain joins TRBV28 and TRBJ2-7; tentatively, D is TRBD1 or TRBD2 (5 bases each). CDR1 is MDHEN, CDR2 SYDVKM, per germline. The CDR3 contains 15 residues. V dropped 6 bases and J dropped 0 bases, with 15 bases sitting between them. CDR3 amino acids: CASSWDGDGSYEQYF. For the CDR3, the DNA is TGTGCCAGCAGCTGGGATGGGGACGGCTCCTACGAGCAGTACTTC.

The CDR3 is CSAVRLPNSYNEQFF. As DNA, the CDR3 is TGCAGCGCAGTCCGGCTGCCTAACTCCTACAATGAGCAGTTCTTC. The chain employs TRBV29-1 and TRBJ2-1; no clear D. Germline loops: CDR1 SQVTM, CDR2 ANQGSEA. There are 15 residues in the CDR3. Between the trimmed V and J ends, which lost 7 bases and 0 bases, there was a span of 16 bases.

V is TRBV7-4 and J is TRBJ1-5; D is possibly TRBD1 (5 bases). The CDR3 has 14 amino acids. V shed 5 bases and J shed 5 bases, with 13 bases lying between them. CDR1 and CDR2 (germline): SGHVT, SQSDAQ. The CDR3 reads CASSQDTGDQPQHF. The CDR3 DNA reads as TGTGCCAGCAGCCAAGACACGGGGGATCAGCCCCAGCATTTT.

In its sample, this clonotype was seen a few times. The CDR3 loop is CSARETDRGPLYNSPLHF. The CDR3 region has the DNA TGCAGTGCTAGAGAGACCGACAGGGGCCCCCTCTATAATTCACCCCTCCACTTT. The J gene is TRBJ1-6, the V gene TRBV20-1; 8 nucleotides match TRBD1. The CDR3 has 18 residues. With 0 bases clipped from V and 3 bases from J, the junction kept 10 bases outside the gene matches. Germline CDR1 and CDR2: DFQATT and SNEGSKA (reference sequence).

The chain is built from TRBV4-3 and TRBJ2-2, with D perhaps given as TRBD1 or TRBD2 (5 bases each). With 0 bases removed from V and 6 bases from J, the gap between germline ends came to 11 bases. Looked up from germline, CDR1 is LGHNA and CDR2 is YSLEER. This CDR3 comprises 15 residues. DNA for the CDR3: TGCGCCAGCAGCCAAGAGCGTCGGGGCTCCGGGGAGCTGTTTTTT. Its translation: CASSQERRGSGELFF.

The rearrangement links TRBV7-6 to TRBJ2-1, with TRBD2 matching 10 bases. CDR3 length: 19 residues. The germline gives CDR1 SGHVS, CDR2 FNYEAQ. Trimming removed 3 bases from V and 0 bases from J; junction bases left unmatched: 11. DNA for the CDR3: TGTGCCAGCAGCTTTTATTTAGGAGGACTAGCGGACTCCTACAATGAGCAGTTCTTC. Amino acids: CASSFYLGGLADSYNEQFF.

In its sample, this clonotype was seen a few times. The V and J genes are TRBV7-8 and TRBJ2-7, with 9 bases that match TRBD1. The trim removed 6 bases at V and 2 bases at J, leaving 11 bases unmatched. This CDR3 has 16 residues. The germline V gene has CDR1 SGHVS and CDR2 FQNEAQ. This CDR3 is CASRPRTGTGPYEQYF. The DNA for the CDR3 is TGTGCCAGCAGACCGCGAACCGGGACAGGGCCCTACGAGCAGTACTTC.

The genes are TRBV6-6 and TRBJ1-1, with D perhaps TRBD1 (6 bases). The CDR3 runs 13 residues. V was cut by 10 bases and J by 0 bases, with 12 bases left in between. Germline V gene lookup returns CDR1 MNHNY and CDR2 SVGAGI (reference sequence). The CDR3 bases are TGTGCCACACTACAGGGATTGAACACTGAAGCTTTCTTT. Encoded protein: CATLQGLNTEAFF.

The genes are TRBV6-1 and TRBJ1-5; D call uncertain. Germline CDR1 and CDR2: MNHNS and SASEGT. The CDR3 is made up of 16 amino acids. Deletions cut 3 bases from V and 1 base from J, with 13 bases between. The CDR3 DNA reads as TGTGCCAGCAGTGAGATTATGGGTTCAAGCAATCAGCCCCAGCATTTT. Encoded protein: CASSEIMGSSNQPQHF.

The chain uses TRBV7-9 and TRBJ1-1; the D gene is possibly TRBD1 (5 bases). CDR3 length: 16 amino acids. From germline, CDR1 is SEHNR and CDR2 FQNEAQ (reference sequence). Trimming took off 5 bases at V and 0 bases at J, with 16 bases between the two ends. The CDR3, as DNA: TGTGCCAGCAGCCATACAAAGACCAGGGTGAACACTGAAGCTTTCTTT. This sequence encodes CASSHTKTRVNTEAFF. Together with reference TRBV7-9 and TRBJ1-1, the CDR3 gives the full variable domain: DTGVSQNPRHKITKRGQNVTFRCDPISEHNRLYWYRQTLGQGPEFLTYFQNEAQLEKSRLLSDRFSAERPKGSFSTLEIQRTEQGDSAMYLCASSHTKTRVNTEAFFGQGTRLTVV.

This chain uses TRBV6-5 with TRBJ2-2, with D hard to call. The V end lost 7 bases, the J end lost 4 bases, and 16 bases lay between the germline ends. The CDR3 covers 15 residues. Germline loops: CDR1 MNHEY, CDR2 SVGAGI. CDR3 DNA: TGTGCCAGCACCTCGAAGGGTTCAGTCACCGGGGAGCTGTTTTTT. The encoded protein is CASTSKGSVTGELFF.

CDR3 bases: TGTGCCAGCAGCTCTTACGGACAGGGTGATCAGCCCCAGCATTTT. Translating it yields CASSSYGQGDQPQHF. The J gene is TRBJ1-5, the V gene TRBV28; 8 bases line up with TRBD1. This CDR3 has 15 amino acids. V trimming: 6 bases; J trimming: 5 bases; junction bases outside the gene matches: 9. CDR1 and CDR2 from the germline V gene are MDHEN and SYDVKM.

J is TRBJ1-2 and V is TRBV7-6; no reliable D call. This CDR3 spans 14 amino acids. V shed 4 bases and J shed 8 bases, with 17 bases lying between them. Germline lookup yields CDR1 SGHVS and CDR2 FNYEAQ. The CDR3: CASSSTLTGVGYTF. CDR3 bases: TGTGCCAGCAGCTCGACCCTAACGGGAGTCGGCTACACCTTC.